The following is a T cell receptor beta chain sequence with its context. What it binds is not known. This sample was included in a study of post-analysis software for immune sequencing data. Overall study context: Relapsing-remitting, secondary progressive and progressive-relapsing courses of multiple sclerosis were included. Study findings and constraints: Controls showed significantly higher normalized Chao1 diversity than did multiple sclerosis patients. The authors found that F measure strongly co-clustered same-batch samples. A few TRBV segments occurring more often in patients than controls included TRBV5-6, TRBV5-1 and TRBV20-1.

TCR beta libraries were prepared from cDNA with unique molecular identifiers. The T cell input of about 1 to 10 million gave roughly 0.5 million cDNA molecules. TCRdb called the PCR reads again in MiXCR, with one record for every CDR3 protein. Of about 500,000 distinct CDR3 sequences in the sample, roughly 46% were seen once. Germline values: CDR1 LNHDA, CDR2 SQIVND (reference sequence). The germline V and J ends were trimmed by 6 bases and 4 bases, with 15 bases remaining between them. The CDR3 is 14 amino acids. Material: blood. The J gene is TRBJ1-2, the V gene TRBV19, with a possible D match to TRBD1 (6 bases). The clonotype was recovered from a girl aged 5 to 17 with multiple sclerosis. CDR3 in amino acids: CASSPTGSGYGYTF. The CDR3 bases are TGTGCCAGTAGCCCAACAGGGTCGGGCTATGGCTACACCTTC. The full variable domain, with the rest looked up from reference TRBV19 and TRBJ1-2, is DGGITQSPKYLFRKEGQNVTLSCEQNLNHDAMYWYRQDPGQGLRLIYYSQIVNDFQKGDIAEGYSVSREKKESFPLTVTSAQKNPTAFYLCASSPTGSGYGYTFGSGTRLTVV.